Listed below are T cell receptor beta chains from one sample, sequenced in a study of CD8+ T cells in alopecia areata. TCRdb keeps only in-frame clones here, not all; method: immunoSEQ multiplex PCR. This table holds some 240,000 clones, about 58% found once. The specimen was CD4+ T cells sorted from blood, collected at week 4, from a patient treated with tofacitinib. The receptors come from a human donor with alopecia areata. CDR3s include the opening cysteine and the closing phenylalanine or tryptophan. Fields, in order: D gene, J gene, clone size, V gene, CDR3 DNA, CDR3 protein. A D gene is named only where the DNA matches it firmly. Clone size, where shown, is once, few, many, or a class for clones that have expanded.

d_call: TRBD1; j_call: TRBJ1-2; clone_size: once; v_call: TRBV5-1; cdr3_nt: TGCGCCAGCAGCTTGACCCGGGACAGGGGAGTCTATGGCTACACCTTC; cdr3_aa: CASSLTRDRGVYGYTF
d_call: TRBD2; j_call: TRBJ2-1; clone_size: few; v_call: TRBV14; cdr3_nt: TGTGCCAGCAGCATACTAGCGGGGGTAAATGAGCAGTTCTTC; cdr3_aa: CASSILAGVNEQFF
d_call: NA; j_call: TRBJ1-4; clone_size: NA; v_call: TRBV29-1; cdr3_nt: TGCAGCGTCCGGGACATAAATGAAAAACTGTTTTTT; cdr3_aa: CSVRDINEKLFF
d_call: TRBD1; j_call: TRBJ1-2; clone_size: NA; v_call: TRBV7-8; cdr3_nt: TGTGCCAGCAGCTTAGAGACAGGGGGCAAGTATGGCTACACCTTC; cdr3_aa: CASSLETGGKYGYTF
d_call: NA; j_call: TRBJ1-2; clone_size: NA; v_call: TRBV6-5; cdr3_nt: TGTGCCAGCAGTAACATTTACCCTAACTATGGCTACACCTTC; cdr3_aa: CASSNIYPNYGYTF
d_call: NA; j_call: TRBJ2-6; clone_size: NA; v_call: TRBV9; cdr3_nt: TGTGCCAGCAGCGTTGGCGTGACTGGGGCCAACGTCCTGACTTTC; cdr3_aa: CASSVGVTGANVLTF
d_call: NA; j_call: TRBJ1-2; clone_size: NA; v_call: TRBV27; cdr3_nt: TGTGCCAGCAGTTTATCGGCAGGCTATGGCTACACCTTC; cdr3_aa: CASSLSAGYGYTF
d_call: TRBD1; j_call: TRBJ1-2; clone_size: NA; v_call: TRBV29-1; cdr3_nt: TGCAGCGTTTCGACAGGGAGGGATGGCTACACCTTC; cdr3_aa: CSVSTGRDGYTF
d_call: TRBD1; j_call: TRBJ2-1; clone_size: NA; v_call: TRBV19; cdr3_nt: TGTGCCAGTATTCGCGGGACAGGGTACAATGAGCAGTTCTTC; cdr3_aa: CASIRGTGYNEQFF
d_call: NA; j_call: TRBJ2-3; clone_size: few; v_call: TRBV29-1; cdr3_nt: TGCAGCGTTGATTCTGGCTCTCTGAATACGCAGTATTTT; cdr3_aa: CSVDSGSLNTQYF
d_call: NA; j_call: TRBJ2-1; clone_size: few; v_call: TRBV19; cdr3_nt: TGTGCCAGTAGCAGGGGGCTGCTAGCGGGGTATACTGAGCAGTTCTTC; cdr3_aa: CASSRGLLAGYTEQFF
d_call: TRBD1; j_call: TRBJ1-2; clone_size: NA; v_call: TRBV30; cdr3_nt: TGTGCCTGGAGTGCAGACAGGGCCTCGGATGGCTACACCTTC; cdr3_aa: CAWSADRASDGYTF
d_call: TRBD2; j_call: TRBJ2-3; clone_size: few; v_call: TRBV2; cdr3_nt: TGTGCCAGCAGTAGACTAGCGGGGCGTACAGATACGCAGTATTTT; cdr3_aa: CASSRLAGRTDTQYF
d_call: NA; j_call: TRBJ1-5; clone_size: few; v_call: TRBV7-2; cdr3_nt: TGTGCCAGCAGCTTAACAATGAATCAGCCCCAGCATTTT; cdr3_aa: CASSLTMNQPQHF
d_call: NA; j_call: TRBJ2-1; clone_size: NA; v_call: TRBV6-1; cdr3_nt: TGTGCCAGCGCACAGGTCGATGAGCAGTTCTTC; cdr3_aa: CASAQVDEQFF
d_call: NA; j_call: TRBJ2-3; clone_size: NA; v_call: TRBV19; cdr3_nt: TGTGCCAGTAGTATTGGGGGCACAGATACGCAGTATTTT; cdr3_aa: CASSIGGTDTQYF
d_call: TRBD1; j_call: TRBJ1-6; clone_size: NA; v_call: TRBV30; cdr3_nt: TGTGCCTGTGAGTCTGGAATAGGGACAGGGAATTCACCCCTCCACTTT; cdr3_aa: CACESGIGTGNSPLHF
d_call: NA; j_call: TRBJ2-3; clone_size: NA; v_call: TRBV4-2; cdr3_nt: TGTGCCAGCAGCCAAGATGGCTGGGGAGATACGCAGTATTTT; cdr3_aa: CASSQDGWGDTQYF
d_call: NA; j_call: TRBJ1-5; clone_size: NA; v_call: TRBV10-2; cdr3_nt: TGCGCCAGCACGGCAGGGATCAATCAGCCCCAGCATTTT; cdr3_aa: CASTAGINQPQHF
d_call: NA; j_call: TRBJ1-6; clone_size: NA; v_call: TRBV30; cdr3_nt: TGTGCCTGGAGTAGCAGGACAGCGGGGAATTCACCCCTCCACTTT; cdr3_aa: CAWSSRTAGNSPLHF
d_call: TRBD1; j_call: TRBJ2-5; clone_size: few; v_call: TRBV19; cdr3_nt: TGTGCCAGTAGTATGACAGGGCGGTGGGAGACCCAGTACTTC; cdr3_aa: CASSMTGRWETQYF
d_call: TRBD1; j_call: TRBJ2-2; clone_size: NA; v_call: TRBV2; cdr3_nt: TGTGCCAGCAGCCCCGGGACAGGAGCCGGGGAGCTGTTTTTT; cdr3_aa: CASSPGTGAGELFF
d_call: NA; j_call: TRBJ1-1; clone_size: few; v_call: TRBV29-1; cdr3_nt: TGCAGCGTTGAACGACAGGTCAACACTGAAGCTTTCTTT; cdr3_aa: CSVERQVNTEAFF
d_call: NA; j_call: TRBJ2-7; clone_size: NA; v_call: TRBV7-9; cdr3_nt: TGTGCCAGCAGCTTAGGGGGGACCCTGACCTACGAGCAGTACTTC; cdr3_aa: CASSLGGTLTYEQYF
d_call: NA; j_call: TRBJ1-6; clone_size: few; v_call: TRBV4-3; cdr3_nt: TGCGCCAGCAGCCAGCGGGAGGGGGAATCACCCCTCCACTTT; cdr3_aa: CASSQREGESPLHF
d_call: NA; j_call: TRBJ2-3; clone_size: NA; v_call: TRBV4-3; cdr3_nt: TGCGCCAGCAGCCAAGACACCGCCAGGGGCACAGATACGCAGTATTTT; cdr3_aa: CASSQDTARGTDTQYF
d_call: NA; j_call: TRBJ1-3; clone_size: NA; v_call: TRBV14; cdr3_nt: TGTGCCAGCAGCCAAGGGGTCATCTCTGGAAACACCATATATTTT; cdr3_aa: CASSQGVISGNTIYF
d_call: TRBD2; j_call: TRBJ2-2; clone_size: few; v_call: TRBV4-2; cdr3_nt: TGTGCCAGCAGCCTTGGGACTAGCGGCGGGGAGCTGTTTTTT; cdr3_aa: CASSLGTSGGELFF
d_call: NA; j_call: TRBJ2-5; clone_size: NA; v_call: TRBV6-1; cdr3_nt: TGTGCCAGCAGTGCTGACCGCCTATGGGAGACCCAGTACTTC; cdr3_aa: CASSADRLWETQYF
d_call: NA; j_call: TRBJ2-7; clone_size: few; v_call: TRBV29-1; cdr3_nt: TGCAGCGTTGGGCAGGATACCTACGAGCAGTACTTC; cdr3_aa: CSVGQDTYEQYF
d_call: TRBD2; j_call: TRBJ2-1; clone_size: NA; v_call: TRBV7-6; cdr3_nt: TGTGCCAGCAGTCGCGGACTAGGATTTTATGAGCAGTTCTTC; cdr3_aa: CASSRGLGFYEQFF
d_call: NA; j_call: TRBJ1-2; clone_size: NA; v_call: TRBV5-6; cdr3_nt: TGTGCCAGCAGCTTGGGGGCAGGCCTATCTAACTATGGCTACACCTTC; cdr3_aa: CASSLGAGLSNYGYTF
d_call: NA; j_call: TRBJ2-2; clone_size: NA; v_call: TRBV19; cdr3_nt: TGTGCCAGTAGTAGAGCTACTGCGGGGACCGGGGAGCTGTTTTTT; cdr3_aa: CASSRATAGTGELFF
d_call: NA; j_call: TRBJ2-3; clone_size: few; v_call: TRBV25-1; cdr3_nt: TGTGCCAGCACGGAACAATTCACAGATACGCAGTATTTT; cdr3_aa: CASTEQFTDTQYF
d_call: NA; j_call: TRBJ2-7; clone_size: NA; v_call: TRBV7-2; cdr3_nt: TGTGCCAGCAGCCCGTCCGCCAGAAGCTACGAGCAGTACTTC; cdr3_aa: CASSPSARSYEQYF
d_call: NA; j_call: TRBJ1-1; clone_size: NA; v_call: TRBV29-1; cdr3_nt: TGCAGCGTTGAACCCCACAGAACCACTGAAGCTTTCTTT; cdr3_aa: CSVEPHRTTEAFF
d_call: NA; j_call: TRBJ1-1; clone_size: NA; v_call: TRBV29-1; cdr3_nt: TGCAGCGTTGGAAGGGGCATGAACACTGAAGCTTTCTTT; cdr3_aa: CSVGRGMNTEAFF
d_call: TRBD1; j_call: TRBJ2-2; clone_size: NA; v_call: TRBV9; cdr3_nt: TGTGCCAGCAGCACAGGACAGGGGGGTATCGGGGAGCTGTTTTTT; cdr3_aa: CASSTGQGGIGELFF
d_call: NA; j_call: TRBJ2-1; clone_size: NA; v_call: TRBV7-6; cdr3_nt: TGTGCCAGCAGCCCGACCTCGCACAATGAGCAGTTCTTC; cdr3_aa: CASSPTSHNEQFF
d_call: NA; j_call: TRBJ2-5; clone_size: NA; v_call: TRBV9; cdr3_nt: TGTGCCAGCAGCTCAGGAGGGACCCAGTACTTC; cdr3_aa: CASSSGGTQYF
d_call: TRBD1; j_call: TRBJ1-1; clone_size: once; v_call: TRBV27; cdr3_nt: TGTGCCAGCAGCAGAATACCATTCCCGGGACAGGGTTGGAACACTGAAGCTTTCTTT; cdr3_aa: CASSRIPFPGQGWNTEAFF
d_call: TRBD1; j_call: TRBJ2-5; clone_size: few; v_call: TRBV10-3; cdr3_nt: TGTGCCATCAGCGGACAGGGTTCGCGGACCCAGTACTTC; cdr3_aa: CAISGQGSRTQYF
d_call: NA; j_call: TRBJ2-2; clone_size: NA; v_call: TRBV9; cdr3_nt: TGTGCCAGCAGCGTAGTCACCGGGGAGCTGTTTTTT; cdr3_aa: CASSVVTGELFF
d_call: NA; j_call: TRBJ2-7; clone_size: NA; v_call: TRBV27; cdr3_nt: TGTGCCAGCAGTTCCACCCCCACCTTGGGCGAGCAGTACTTC; cdr3_aa: CASSSTPTLGEQYF
d_call: TRBD2; j_call: TRBJ2-1; clone_size: NA; v_call: TRBV2; cdr3_nt: TGTGCCAGCATGCTAGCGGGTTCCTACAATGAGCAGTTCTTC; cdr3_aa: CASMLAGSYNEQFF
d_call: NA; j_call: TRBJ1-5; clone_size: few; v_call: TRBV29-1; cdr3_nt: TGCAGCGCGTCCCAGGGCAGGCAGCCCCAGCATTTT; cdr3_aa: CSASQGRQPQHF
d_call: NA; j_call: TRBJ1-2; clone_size: NA; v_call: TRBV6-1; cdr3_nt: TGTGCCAGCAGTGAGCACCGGGGGCCTAACTATGGCTACACCTTC; cdr3_aa: CASSEHRGPNYGYTF
d_call: NA; j_call: TRBJ2-1; clone_size: NA; v_call: TRBV29-1; cdr3_nt: TGCAGCGCTGGCCCTAGACTAGGTCATGAGCAGTTCTTC; cdr3_aa: CSAGPRLGHEQFF
d_call: NA; j_call: TRBJ1-6; clone_size: few; v_call: TRBV4-3; cdr3_nt: TGCGCCAGCAGCCAAGAGATAGGACATTGGAGAAATTCACCCCTCCACTTT; cdr3_aa: CASSQEIGHWRNSPLHF
d_call: NA; j_call: TRBJ2-7; clone_size: NA; v_call: TRBV29-1; cdr3_nt: TGCAGCGTGCTCCTCCAGGGGACCGAGCAGTACTTC; cdr3_aa: CSVLLQGTEQYF
d_call: NA; j_call: TRBJ1-1; clone_size: many; v_call: TRBV23-1; cdr3_nt: TGCGCCAGCAGTCAATCAGACGGGGATCACACTGAAGCTTTCTTT; cdr3_aa: CASSQSDGDHTEAFF
d_call: NA; j_call: TRBJ2-3; clone_size: NA; v_call: TRBV20-1; cdr3_nt: TGCAGTGCTGCCGACTCCTATACGCAGTATTTT; cdr3_aa: CSAADSYTQYF
d_call: NA; j_call: TRBJ1-5; clone_size: NA; v_call: TRBV29-1; cdr3_nt: TGCAGCGTTGCGAGTTCCACAGGGAGTCAGCCCCAGCATTTT; cdr3_aa: CSVASSTGSQPQHF